A selection of T cell receptor beta chains follows, all from one sample in a study of cytomegalovirus exposure and HLA in healthy donors. Produced via immunoSEQ multiplex PCR; TCRdb's table is partial and in-frame only. The specimen's table records 100,000 to 150,000 clones. Sequenced sample: PBMCs. The receptors originated from a woman in her forties in good health and CMV-seropositive. Each CDR3 is given with its conserved first and last residue. Fields, in order: D gene, J gene, V gene, CDR3 protein, CDR3 DNA. A D gene is named only where the DNA matches it firmly.

TRBD1 | TRBJ1-5 | TRBV7-2 | CASSLQTGISNQPQHF | TGTGCCAGCAGCCTTCAGACAGGGATTAGCAATCAGCCCCAGCATTTT
NA | TRBJ1-5 | TRBV10-3 | CAISLDRINQPQHF | TGTGCCATCAGCCTTGACAGGATCAATCAGCCCCAGCATTTT
TRBD1 | TRBJ2-5 | TRBV15 | CATSRITGQGGETQYF | TGTGCCACCAGCAGAATAACCGGACAGGGAGGAGAGACCCAGTACTTC
TRBD2 | TRBJ2-7 | TRBV7-3 | CASSAASGYLYEQYF | TGTGCCAGCAGCGCCGCTAGCGGATACCTCTACGAGCAGTACTTC
NA | TRBJ2-3 | TRBV5-1 | CASSPDTTSTDTQYF | TGCGCCAGCAGCCCGGACACAACCTCCACAGATACGCAGTATTTT
NA | TRBJ1-1 | TRBV30 | CAAGAGRNTEAFF | TGTGCGGCGGGGGCAGGGCGGAACACTGAAGCTTTCTTT
TRBD2 | TRBJ2-3 | TRBV5-1 | CASSPLAGDMDTQYF | TGCGCCAGCAGCCCCCTAGCGGGAGATATGGATACGCAGTATTTT
NA | TRBJ2-5 | TRBV27 | CASSSDLRETQYF | TGTGCCAGCAGTTCGGACTTGAGAGAGACCCAGTACTTC
TRBD2 | TRBJ2-7 | TRBV6-5 | CASTPGLAASYEQYF | TGTGCCAGCACCCCGGGACTAGCGGCCTCCTACGAGCAGTACTTC
NA | TRBJ1-2 | TRBV14 | CASSHGTSNYGYTF | TGTGCCAGCAGCCACGGTACTTCTAACTATGGCTACACCTTC
TRBD1 | TRBJ2-7 | TRBV28 | CASSLSGGTGEFRITYEQYF | TGTGCCAGCAGTTTGAGTGGGGGGACAGGGGAGTTCCGGATAACCTACGAGCAGTACTTC
NA | TRBJ1-5 | TRBV10-1 | CASSESGSNQPQHF | TGCGCCAGCAGTGAATCCGGGAGCAATCAGCCCCAGCATTTT
NA | TRBJ2-1 | TRBV5-1 | CATRQEVNNEQFF | TGCGCCACCCGGCAGGAAGTCAACAATGAGCAGTTCTTC
NA | TRBJ2-1 | TRBV28 | CASKTGEGRNEQFF | TGTGCCAGCAAGACTGGTGAGGGCCGGAATGAGCAGTTCTTC
NA | TRBJ1-1 | TRBV27 | CASSLSRGSNTEAFF | TGTGCCAGCAGTTTATCGAGGGGGTCGAACACTGAAGCTTTCTTT
NA | TRBJ2-1 | TRBV10-3 | CAIREVGLQGGEQFF | TGTGCCATCAGGGAGGTGGGACTTCAGGGGGGTGAGCAGTTCTTC
NA | TRBJ1-1 | TRBV7-9 | CASSEEGTEAFF | TGTGCCAGCAGCGAGGAGGGCACTGAAGCTTTCTTT
NA | TRBJ1-1 | TRBV28 | CASSFIRGGDTEAFF | TGTGCCAGCAGTTTTATTCGTGGAGGGGACACTGAAGCTTTCTTT
TRBD2 | TRBJ2-4 | TRBV5-1 | CASSLRLAVEDIQYF | TGCGCCAGCAGCTTAAGACTAGCGGTGGAGGACATTCAGTACTTC
NA | TRBJ1-4 | TRBV28 | CASTPGGGLRVGEKLFF | TGTGCCAGCACCCCTGGGGGGGGACTGAGGGTTGGTGAAAAACTGTTTTTT
NA | TRBJ2-1 | TRBV30 | CAWSVGRGDEQFF | TGTGCCTGGAGTGTGGGAAGGGGTGATGAGCAGTTCTTC
TRBD2 | TRBJ2-1 | TRBV5-4 | CASSFPRLAGEDEQFF | TGTGCCAGCAGCTTTCCACGGCTAGCGGGAGAAGATGAGCAGTTCTTC
NA | TRBJ1-5 | TRBV6-5 | CASRGASNQPQHF | TGTGCCAGCAGGGGGGCCAGCAATCAGCCCCAGCATTTT
NA | TRBJ1-4 | TRBV5-1 | CASSLGVANEKLFF | TGCGCCAGCAGCTTGGGAGTCGCTAATGAAAAACTGTTTTTT
NA | TRBJ2-7 | TRBV2 | CVLRPVGLYEQYF | TGTGTCCTCAGGCCAGTAGGTCTCTACGAGCAGTACTTC
TRBD2 | TRBJ2-5 | TRBV7-9 | CASSLLAGQETQYF | TGTGCCAGCAGCCTCCTAGCGGGGCAAGAGACCCAGTACTTC
TRBD2 | TRBJ2-5 | TRBV30 | CAWTSGGGQETQYF | TGTGCCTGGACGTCCGGCGGGGGTCAAGAGACCCAGTACTTC
TRBD2 | TRBJ2-7 | TRBV9 | CASSGTSGSRKDEQYF | TGTGCCAGCAGCGGGACTAGCGGGAGTCGGAAAGACGAGCAGTACTTC
NA | TRBJ2-7 | TRBV6-5 | CASSSIGTRAYEQYF | TGTGCCAGCAGCAGCATCGGGACAAGAGCCTACGAGCAGTACTTC
NA | TRBJ2-3 | TRBV5-1 | CASRTTPSTDTQYF | TGCGCCAGCAGGACTACACCTAGCACAGATACGCAGTATTTT
NA | TRBJ2-3 | TRBV5-4 | CASSPGTILGADTQYF | TGTGCCAGCAGCCCCGGGACAATTTTGGGAGCAGATACGCAGTATTTT
TRBD2 | TRBJ2-2 | TRBV29-1 | CSVETLAGGPTGELFF | TGCAGCGTTGAGACCCTAGCGGGAGGTCCCACCGGGGAGCTGTTTTTT
NA | TRBJ2-7 | TRBV7-2 | CASSLRPMRHEQYF | TGTGCCAGCAGCCTTCGCCCTATGCGGCACGAGCAGTACTTC
NA | TRBJ2-1 | TRBV28 | CASKSTYNEQFF | TGTGCCAGCAAGAGCACGTACAATGAGCAGTTCTTC
TRBD2 | TRBJ2-7 | TRBV19 | CASSIGLAGESVQYF | TGTGCCAGTAGTATTGGACTAGCGGGAGAATCTGTTCAGTACTTC
TRBD2 | TRBJ2-2 | TRBV9 | CASSHGLAGSTGELFF | TGTGCCAGCAGCCATGGACTAGCGGGAAGCACCGGGGAGCTGTTTTTT
NA | TRBJ2-1 | TRBV7-8 | CASSLDRYNEQFF | TGTGCCAGCAGTCTGGACAGATACAATGAGCAGTTCTTC
NA | TRBJ2-6 | TRBV15 | CATSVDSSPSGANVLTF | TGTGCCACCAGCGTGGACAGTTCCCCCTCTGGGGCCAACGTCCTGACTTTC
NA | TRBJ1-1 | TRBV4-2 | CASSQDREEAFF | TGTGCCAGCAGCCAAGATCGAGAGGAAGCTTTCTTT
NA | TRBJ2-1 | TRBV27 | CASRLIRGGEPWVNEQFF | TGTGCCAGCAGGCTTATAAGGGGGGGGGAACCTTGGGTGAATGAGCAGTTCTTC
NA | TRBJ2-7 | TRBV6-6 | CASSYSSQRHEQYF | TGTGCCAGCAGTTACTCTAGCCAGCGCCACGAGCAGTACTTC
NA | TRBJ2-3 | TRBV5-4 | CASSFDVPGTTDTQYF | TGTGCCAGCAGCTTCGATGTCCCCGGGACAACAGATACGCAGTATTTT
NA | TRBJ2-5 | TRBV5-1 | CASSLWAGREETQYF | TGCGCCAGCAGCTTATGGGCTGGGCGGGAAGAGACCCAGTACTTC
NA | TRBJ2-3 | TRBV29-1 | CSVDGPGSGTDTQYF | TGCAGCGTTGATGGGCCCGGGAGTGGGACAGATACGCAGTATTTT
NA | TRBJ2-5 | TRBV5-6 | CASSWSSKETQYF | TGTGCCAGCAGCTGGAGTAGCAAGGAGACCCAGTACTTC
TRBD2 | TRBJ2-3 | TRBV5-1 | CASSELGLVTDTQYF | TGCGCCAGCAGCGAACTGGGACTAGTAACAGATACGCAGTATTTT
TRBD2 | TRBJ2-1 | TRBV5-1 | CASSLVSGRGNEQFF | TGCGCCAGCAGCTTGGTTAGCGGGAGGGGCAATGAGCAGTTCTTC
NA | TRBJ1-4 | TRBV11-3 | CASSSRGSEKLFF | TGTGCCAGCAGCTCTCGGGGGAGCGAAAAACTGTTTTTT